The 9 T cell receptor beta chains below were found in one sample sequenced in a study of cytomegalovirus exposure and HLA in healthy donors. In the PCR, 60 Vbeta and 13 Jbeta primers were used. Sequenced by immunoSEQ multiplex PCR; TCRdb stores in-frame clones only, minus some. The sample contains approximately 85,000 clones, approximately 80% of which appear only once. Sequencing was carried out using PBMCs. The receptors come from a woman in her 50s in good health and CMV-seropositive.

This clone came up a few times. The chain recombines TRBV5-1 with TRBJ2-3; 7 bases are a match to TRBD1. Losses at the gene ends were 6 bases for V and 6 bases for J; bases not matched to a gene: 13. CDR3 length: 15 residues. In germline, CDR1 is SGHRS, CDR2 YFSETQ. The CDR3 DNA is TGCGCCAGCACAGAACAGGGGACCCTATATGATACGCAGTATTTT. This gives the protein CASTEQGTLYDTQYF. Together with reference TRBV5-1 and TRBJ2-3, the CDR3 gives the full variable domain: KAGVTQTPRYLIKTRGQQVTLSCSPISGHRSVSWYQQTPGQGLQFLFEYFSETQRNKGNFPGRFSGRQFSNSRSEMNVSTLELGDSALYLCASTEQGTLYDTQYFGPGTRLTVL.

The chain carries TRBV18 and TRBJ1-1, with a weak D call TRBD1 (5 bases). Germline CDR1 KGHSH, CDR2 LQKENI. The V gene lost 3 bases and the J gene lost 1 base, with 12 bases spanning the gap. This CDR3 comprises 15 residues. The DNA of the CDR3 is TGTGCCAGCTCACCGATCGGAGACAGGAACACTGAAGCTTTCTTT. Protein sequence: CASSPIGDRNTEAFF.

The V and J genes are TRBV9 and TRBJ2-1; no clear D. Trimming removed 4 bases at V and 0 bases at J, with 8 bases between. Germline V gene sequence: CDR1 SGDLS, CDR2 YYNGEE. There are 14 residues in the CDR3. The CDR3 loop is CASSPTRSYNEQFF. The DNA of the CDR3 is TGTGCCAGCAGCCCCACTCGCTCCTACAATGAGCAGTTCTTC.

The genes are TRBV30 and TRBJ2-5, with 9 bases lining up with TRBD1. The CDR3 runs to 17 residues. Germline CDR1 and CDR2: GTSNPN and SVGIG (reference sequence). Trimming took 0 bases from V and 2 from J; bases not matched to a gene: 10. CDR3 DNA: TGTGCCTGGAGTGTTGACAGGGGGGTTTCCCCGCAAGAGACCCAGTACTTC. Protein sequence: CAWSVDRGVSPQETQYF.

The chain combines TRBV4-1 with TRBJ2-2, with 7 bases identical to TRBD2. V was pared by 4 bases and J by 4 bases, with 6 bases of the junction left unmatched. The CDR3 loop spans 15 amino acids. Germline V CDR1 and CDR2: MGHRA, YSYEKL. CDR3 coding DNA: TGCGCCAGCAGCCGCCTCGGCGGGAGCACCGGGGAGCTGTTTTTT. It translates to CASSRLGGSTGELFF.

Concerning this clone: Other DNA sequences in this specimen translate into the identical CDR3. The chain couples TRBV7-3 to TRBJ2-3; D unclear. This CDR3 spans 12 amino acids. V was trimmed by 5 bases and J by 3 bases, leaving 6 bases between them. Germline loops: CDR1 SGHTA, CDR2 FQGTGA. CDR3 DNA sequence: TGTGCCAGCAGCCCCGGGACAGATACGCAGTATTTT. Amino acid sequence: CASSPGTDTQYF.

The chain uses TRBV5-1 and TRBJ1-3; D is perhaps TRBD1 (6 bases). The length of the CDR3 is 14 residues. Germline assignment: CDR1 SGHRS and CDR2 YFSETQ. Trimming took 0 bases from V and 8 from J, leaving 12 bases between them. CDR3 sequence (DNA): TGCGCCAGCAGCTTGGACAGGGCTTGGGACACCATATATTTT. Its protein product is CASSLDRAWDTIYF.

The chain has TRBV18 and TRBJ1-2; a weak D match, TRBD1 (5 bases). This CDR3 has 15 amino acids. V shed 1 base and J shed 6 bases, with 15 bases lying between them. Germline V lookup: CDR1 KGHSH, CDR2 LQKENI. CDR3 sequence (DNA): TGTGCCAGCTCACCACGGACCCTAAAGGGGAATGGCTACACCTTC. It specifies CASSPRTLKGNGYTF.

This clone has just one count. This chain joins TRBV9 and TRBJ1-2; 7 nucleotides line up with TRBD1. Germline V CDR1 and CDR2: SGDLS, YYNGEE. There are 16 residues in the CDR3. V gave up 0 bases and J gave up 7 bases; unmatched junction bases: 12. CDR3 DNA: TGTGCCAGCAGCGTAGAATCGACAGGGCCAATTGGTGGCTACACCTTC. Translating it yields CASSVESTGPIGGYTF.